One sample yielded the 10 T cell receptor beta chains listed below, sequenced in a study of blood T cell repertoires in COVID-19. Sequencing was performed with immunoSEQ multiplex PCR; in TCRdb, only in-frame clones are kept and a portion is missing. The sample shows 150,000 or so clones, roughly nine tenths of them seen only once. Source material: peripheral blood. These receptors were obtained from a man in his fifties or sixties with active or convalescent COVID-19.

The chain recombines TRBV25-1 with TRBJ2-7; D not certain. Trimming left V 6 bases short and J 7 bases short, with 16 bases between. Per the germline V gene, CDR1 is MGHDK and CDR2 is SYGVNS. The CDR3 is 13 residues long. CDR3 region: CASRAPESREQYF. The CDR3 DNA sequence: TGTGCCAGCAGAGCTCCCGAGAGTCGGGAGCAGTACTTC.

As concerns this clone: The junction departs from the called germline gene at one end, perhaps through a read error. V usage is TRBV7-6 and J usage is TRBJ1-2, with D perhaps matching TRBD1 (6 bases). The CDR3 runs to 15 residues. The germline gives CDR1 SGHVS, CDR2 FNYEAQ. The CDR3 sequence: CASSLDWTANYGYTF. Written as DNA, the CDR3 is TGTGCCAGCAGTTTAGACTGGACAGCTAACTATGGCTACACCTTC. Based on the CDR3 plus reference TRBV7-6 and TRBJ1-2, the full variable domain is GAGVSQSPRYKVTKRGQDVALRCDPISGHVSLYWYRQALGQGPEFLTYFNYEAQQDKSGLPNDRFSAERPEGSISTLTIQRTEQRDSAMYRCASSLDWTANYGYTFGSGTRLTVV.

The rearrangement links TRBV11-2 to TRBJ2-2; 11 positions agree with TRBD1. Germline-derived CDR1 and CDR2 are SGHAT and FQNNGV. The CDR3 length is 16 residues. J was trimmed by 0 bases and V by 3 bases; bases with no gene match: 0. CDR3 sequence (DNA): TGTGCCAGCAGCTTGGGACAGGGGGCGAACACCGGGGAGCTGTTTTTT. Translated, it gives CASSLGQGANTGELFF.

This clone was detected a few times. The genes are TRBV5-6 and TRBJ2-7; a weak D match, TRBD1 (5 bases). The CDR3 runs to 14 residues. The germline V gene has CDR1 SGHDT and CDR2 YYEEEE. Trimming shortened V by 4 bases and J by 3 bases, and 14 bases separated the two germline ends. CDR3 protein: CASSEQGVRYEQYF. The CDR3 nucleotides read TGTGCCAGCAGCGAGCAGGGCGTACGCTACGAGCAGTACTTC.

V is TRBV4-1 and J is TRBJ1-1; tentative D call: TRBD1 (5 bases). V lost 3 bases and J lost 4, with 18 bases in between. Germline CDR1 MGHRA, CDR2 YSYEKL. This CDR3 has 16 residues. In nucleotides, the CDR3 is TGCGCCAGCAGCCAGAACAGAGGGCGGGGGGGCACTGAAGCTTTCTTT. Translating it yields CASSQNRGRGGTEAFF.

V usage is TRBV5-5 and J usage is TRBJ1-2; D may be TRBD1 (6 bases). CDR1 and CDR2 from the germline V gene are SGHKS and YYEKEE (reference sequence). This CDR3 is built from 14 residues. V lost 0 bases and J lost 2, with 8 bases in between. CDR3 nucleotide sequence: TGTGCCAGCAGCTTGGACAGGGACAACTATGGCTACACCTTC. This translates into CASSLDRDNYGYTF.

J is TRBJ2-5 and V is TRBV7-2; the match to TRBD2 covers 9 bases. The ends lost 2 bases at V and 1 base at J; junction bases unmatched: 5. The V gene's germline CDR1 is SGHTA and CDR2 FQGNSA. This CDR3 is built from 16 residues. CDR3 sequence: CASSLLLAGPQETQYF. The CDR3 bases are TGTGCCAGCAGCTTACTTCTAGCGGGGCCCCAAGAGACCCAGTACTTC.

The chain links TRBV3-1 (or the pseudogene TRBV3-2) to TRBJ2-7, with D perhaps TRBD1 (5 bases). The CDR3 runs 14 residues. V lost 1 base and J lost 2, with 9 bases in between. Per the germline V gene, CDR1 is LGHDT and CDR2 is YNNKEL (reference sequence). The CDR3 DNA reads TGTGCCAGCAGCCAAGTGAAGGGGCCCTACGAGCAGTACTTC. Translated, it gives CASSQVKGPYEQYF.

V is TRBV2 and J is TRBJ2-3; TRBD1 matches at 10 bases. Germline assignment: CDR1 SNHLY and CDR2 FYNNEI. The CDR3 is 17 residues long. The junction had 13 bases not matched to a gene; V was cut back by 5 bases and J by 5 bases. The CDR3 is CASSLTGGQGPVDTQYF. The CDR3 nucleotides are TGTGCCAGCAGTCTCACGGGGGGACAGGGGCCCGTAGATACGCAGTATTTT.

CDR3 sequence reads: CASSIPGQGTFGYTF. The CDR3 region has the DNA TGTGCCAGTAGTATTCCGGGACAGGGGACCTTTGGCTACACCTTC. The V call is TRBV19, the J call TRBJ1-2, with 10 bases lining up with TRBD1. Germline values: CDR1 LNHDA, CDR2 SQIVND (reference sequence). V lost 3 bases and J lost 7; bases outside the gene matches: 8. The CDR3 consists of 15 residues.